These T cell receptor beta chains were read from a single sample in a study of OX40 agonist ivuxolimab in advanced cancers. Here immunoSEQ multiplex PCR was the method, and the copy in TCRdb shows in-frame clones only, minus some. The sample holds around 45,000 clones; approximately 91% are singletons and the top ten take roughly a fifth. Sequencing used CD4+ or CD8+ T cells sorted from blood, obtained in a trial of the OX40 agonist ivuxolimab. The receptors come from an adult with an advanced solid tumor such as melanoma, head and neck, liver or kidney cancer. Each CDR3 is given with its conserved first and last residue. Not every row has a clone size; where given, it reads once, few, many or a size class.

v_call: TRBV5-1
clone_size: .
cdr3_aa: CASKDEGVNTEAFF

v_call: TRBV7-2
clone_size: .
cdr3_aa: CASSLDSGYYNEQFF

v_call: TRBV5-1
clone_size: .
cdr3_aa: CASSPQESYEQYF

v_call: TRBV30
clone_size: once
cdr3_aa: CAWRTGRGEQYF

v_call: TRBV4-1
clone_size: .
cdr3_aa: CASSQAGGNIQYF

v_call: TRBV9
clone_size: .
cdr3_aa: CASTSWTDDYGYTF

v_call: TRBV19
clone_size: .
cdr3_aa: CASSMASGGAIDTGELFF

v_call: TRBV6-6
clone_size: .
cdr3_aa: CASTQGGSLYNEQFF

v_call: TRBV28
clone_size: few
cdr3_aa: CASSLTGYTIYF

v_call: TRBV7-8
clone_size: .
cdr3_aa: CASSLAPNLPYGYTF

v_call: TRBV4-1
clone_size: .
cdr3_aa: CASSHGQVHTGELFF

v_call: TRBV10-2
clone_size: .
cdr3_aa: CASSELTGEEKLFF

v_call: TRBV7-9
clone_size: .
cdr3_aa: CASSETGTGADTQYF

v_call: TRBV7-2
clone_size: .
cdr3_aa: CASSPTSGGNEQFF

v_call: TRBV6-7
clone_size: .
cdr3_aa: CASRSGDASCRDTQYF

v_call: TRBV27
clone_size: .
cdr3_aa: CASSWGGSSYEQYF

v_call: TRBV5-1
clone_size: .
cdr3_aa: CASRPDTINTGELFF

v_call: TRBV10-2
clone_size: .
cdr3_aa: CASTSGPGELFF

v_call: TRBV9
clone_size: .
cdr3_aa: CASSPRQGSYEQYF

v_call: TRBV2
clone_size: .
cdr3_aa: CASRRDRSYNSPLHF

v_call: TRBV27
clone_size: .
cdr3_aa: CASSTQGIPTDTQYF

v_call: TRBV21-1
clone_size: .
cdr3_aa: CASSKEEQGASNIQYF

v_call: TRBV28
clone_size: once
cdr3_aa: CASSSGPIGAQYF

v_call: TRBV15
clone_size: .
cdr3_aa: CATSRDLAYGYTF

v_call: TRBV9
clone_size: .
cdr3_aa: CASSGQDGSEAFF

v_call: TRBV21-1
clone_size: few
cdr3_aa: CASSKERLGSNQPQHF

v_call: TRBV9
clone_size: .
cdr3_aa: CASSVGRGRGEAFF

v_call: TRBV9
clone_size: .
cdr3_aa: CASSVEGTSGDTQYF

v_call: TRBV28
clone_size: .
cdr3_aa: CASSLLIPDGEKLFF